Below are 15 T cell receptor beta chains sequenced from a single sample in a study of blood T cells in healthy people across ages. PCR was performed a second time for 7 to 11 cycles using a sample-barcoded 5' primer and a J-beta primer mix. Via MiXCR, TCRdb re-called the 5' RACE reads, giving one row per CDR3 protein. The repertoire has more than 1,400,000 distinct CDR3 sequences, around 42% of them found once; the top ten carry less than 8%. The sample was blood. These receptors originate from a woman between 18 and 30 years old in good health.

The CDR3 reads CASSLSSAGANTEAFF. CDR3 in DNA: TGTGCCAGCAGCTTATCATCCGCAGGAGCGAACACTGAAGCTTTCTTT. The chain recombines TRBV7-2 with TRBJ1-1, with D uncertain. The V and J ends lost 2 bases and 1 base respectively, with 14 bases between them. The CDR3 extends over 16 amino acids. The V gene's germline CDR1 is SGHTA and CDR2 FQGNSA.

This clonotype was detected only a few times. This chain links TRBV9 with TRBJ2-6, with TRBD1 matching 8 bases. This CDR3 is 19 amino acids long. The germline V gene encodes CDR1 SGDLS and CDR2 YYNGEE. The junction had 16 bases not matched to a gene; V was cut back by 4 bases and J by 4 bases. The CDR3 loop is CASSFRTGTDNLGANVLTF. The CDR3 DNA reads TGTGCCAGCAGCTTCCGGACAGGGACGGACAACCTGGGGGCCAACGTCCTGACTTTC.

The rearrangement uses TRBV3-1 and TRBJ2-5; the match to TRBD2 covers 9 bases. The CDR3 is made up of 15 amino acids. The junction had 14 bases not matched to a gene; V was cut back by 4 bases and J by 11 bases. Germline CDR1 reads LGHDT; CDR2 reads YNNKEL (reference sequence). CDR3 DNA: TGTGCCAGCAGCCCGACTAGCGGCGCTTTCTACAAGCAGTACTTC. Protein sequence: CASSPTSGAFYKQYF.

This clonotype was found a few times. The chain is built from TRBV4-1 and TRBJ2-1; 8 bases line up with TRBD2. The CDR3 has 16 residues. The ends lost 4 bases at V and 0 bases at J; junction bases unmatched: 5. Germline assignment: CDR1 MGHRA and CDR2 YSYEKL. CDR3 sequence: CASSRGRGASYNEQFF. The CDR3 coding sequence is TGCGCCAGCAGCCGAGGGCGGGGGGCCTCCTACAATGAGCAGTTCTTC.

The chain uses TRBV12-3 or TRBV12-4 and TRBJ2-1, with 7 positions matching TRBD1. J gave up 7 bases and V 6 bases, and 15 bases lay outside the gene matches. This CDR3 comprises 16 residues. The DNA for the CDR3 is TGTGCCAGCAGCCTCCCCAGAGGGGGCCGCTTGAATGAGCAGTTCTTC. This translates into CASSLPRGGRLNEQFF.

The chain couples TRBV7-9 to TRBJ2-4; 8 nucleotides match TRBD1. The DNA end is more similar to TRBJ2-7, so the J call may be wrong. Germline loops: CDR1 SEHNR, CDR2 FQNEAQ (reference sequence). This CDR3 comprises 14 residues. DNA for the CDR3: TGTGCCAGCAGCTTGGCGACAGGGGTGTACGAGCAGTACTTC. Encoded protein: CASSLATGVYEQYF.

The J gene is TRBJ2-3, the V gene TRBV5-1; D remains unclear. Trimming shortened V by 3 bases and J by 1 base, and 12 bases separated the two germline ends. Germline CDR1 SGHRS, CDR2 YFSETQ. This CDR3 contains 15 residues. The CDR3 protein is CASSWTDPGTDTQYF. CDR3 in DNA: TGCGCCAGCAGCTGGACCGATCCAGGCACAGATACGCAGTATTTT.

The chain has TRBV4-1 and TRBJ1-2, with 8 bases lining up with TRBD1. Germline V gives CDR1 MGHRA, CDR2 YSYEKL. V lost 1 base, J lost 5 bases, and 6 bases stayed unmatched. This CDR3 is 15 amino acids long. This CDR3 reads CASSQGPGGSYGYTF. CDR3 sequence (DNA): TGCGCCAGCAGCCAAGGCCCAGGGGGCTCTTATGGCTACACCTTC.

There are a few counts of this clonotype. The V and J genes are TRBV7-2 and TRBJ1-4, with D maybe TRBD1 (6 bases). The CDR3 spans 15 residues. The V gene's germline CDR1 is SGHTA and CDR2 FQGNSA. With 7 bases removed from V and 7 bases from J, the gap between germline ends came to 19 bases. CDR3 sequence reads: CASNLGGREGEKLFF. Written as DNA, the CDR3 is TGTGCCAGCAACTTGGGGGGCAGGGAGGGTGAAAAACTGTTTTTT.

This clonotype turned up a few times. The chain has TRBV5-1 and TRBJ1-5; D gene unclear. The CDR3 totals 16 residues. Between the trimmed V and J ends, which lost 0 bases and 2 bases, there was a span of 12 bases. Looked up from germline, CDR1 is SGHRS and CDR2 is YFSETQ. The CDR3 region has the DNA TGCGCCAGCAGCTTGGATTCGGGGTCGGGCAATCAGCCCCAGCATTTT. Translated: CASSLDSGSGNQPQHF.

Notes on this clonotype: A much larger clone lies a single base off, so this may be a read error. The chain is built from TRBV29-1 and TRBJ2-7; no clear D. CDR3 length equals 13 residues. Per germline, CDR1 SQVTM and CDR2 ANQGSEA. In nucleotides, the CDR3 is TGCAGCGTTGAACGGCAGCGCCCCTACGGGCAGTACTTC. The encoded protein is CSVERQRPYGQYF.

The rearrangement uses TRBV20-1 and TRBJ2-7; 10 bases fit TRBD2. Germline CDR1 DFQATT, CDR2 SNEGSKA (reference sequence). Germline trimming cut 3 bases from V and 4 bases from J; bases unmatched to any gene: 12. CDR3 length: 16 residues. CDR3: CSASNLASGRTYEQYF. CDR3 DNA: TGCAGTGCTAGTAATCTCGCTAGCGGGAGAACTTACGAGCAGTACTTC.

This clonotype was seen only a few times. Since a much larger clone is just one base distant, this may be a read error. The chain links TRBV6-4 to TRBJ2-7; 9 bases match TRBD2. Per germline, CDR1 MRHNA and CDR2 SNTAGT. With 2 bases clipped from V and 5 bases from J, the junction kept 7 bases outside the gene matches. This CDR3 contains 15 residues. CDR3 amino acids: CASSDAAGGLDEQYF. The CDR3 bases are TGTGCCAGCAGTGACGCGGCGGGAGGGCTTGACGAGCAGTACTTC.

CDR3 sequence (DNA): TGTGCCAGCAGTTACATGGGACTAGCGGGTGCAGATACGCAGTATTTT. As protein: CASSYMGLAGADTQYF. The rearrangement uses TRBV6-5 and TRBJ2-3; the match to TRBD2 covers 12 bases. The CDR3 totals 16 residues. J was trimmed by 4 bases and V by 2 bases; bases with no gene match: 4. Germline CDR1 is MNHEY and CDR2 is SVGAGI.

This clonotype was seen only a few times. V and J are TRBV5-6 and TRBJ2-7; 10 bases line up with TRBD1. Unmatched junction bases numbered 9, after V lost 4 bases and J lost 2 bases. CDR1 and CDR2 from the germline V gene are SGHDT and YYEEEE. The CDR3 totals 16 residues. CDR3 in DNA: TGTGCCAGCAGCCGACAGGGGGCGTCCAGGGCCTACGAGCAGTACTTC. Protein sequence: CASSRQGASRAYEQYF.